These T cell receptor beta chains were read from a single sample in a study of blood T cell repertoires in COVID-19. Generated by immunoSEQ multiplex PCR, the TCRdb table keeps only in-frame clones and is missing some. The repertoire has around 320,000 clones, under 90% of them found once; the top ten carry 11%. The sample was peripheral blood. These receptors all come from a woman in her 30s with COVID-19, enrolled during active disease. The CDR3 runs from the conserved cysteine through the conserved F or W. D genes are given only for firm matches. Expanded clones get a size class; other rows say once, few or many, or leave the size out.

.	TRBV9	.	TRBJ2-7	CASGPPARDTYEQYF	TGTGCCAGCGGGCCCCCCGCCCGGGACACCTACGAGCAGTACTTC
TRBD1	TRBV27	.	TRBJ2-1	CASSRGTGGEQFF	TGTGCCAGCAGTAGAGGGACAGGGGGTGAGCAGTTCTTC
TRBD1	TRBV7-2	.	TRBJ1-5	CASSLASLTGGQPQHF	TGTGCCAGCAGCTTAGCCTCCCTTACAGGGGGACAGCCCCAGCATTTT
.	TRBV11-2	once	TRBJ1-1	CASSLVFGGTEAFF	TGTGCCAGCAGCTTGGTATTCGGGGGCACTGAAGCTTTCTTT
TRBD1	TRBV9	.	TRBJ1-2	CASSTHTGDYGYTF	TGTGCCAGCAGCACCCACACAGGGGACTATGGCTACACCTTC
.	TRBV20-1	.	TRBJ1-2	CSARRRYGYTF	TGCAGTGCTAGGCGGAGATATGGCTACACCTTC
TRBD2	TRBV28	.	TRBJ2-3	CASSTSSGGGTDTQYF	TGTGCCAGCAGTACCTCTAGCGGGGGAGGCACAGATACGCAGTATTTT
.	TRBV27	few	TRBJ1-5	CASSPRSAGNQPQHF	TGTGCCAGCAGTCCCAGATCCGCGGGCAATCAGCCCCAGCATTTT
.	TRBV4-1	.	TRBJ1-3	CASSLRLHSGNTIYF	TGCGCCAGCAGCCTGAGGCTCCACTCTGGAAACACCATATATTTT
TRBD1	TRBV28	few	TRBJ1-3	CASSPPRRIGGVNTIYF	TGTGCCAGCAGTCCCCCCAGACGAATAGGGGGCGTGAACACCATATATTTT
.	TRBV7-9	.	TRBJ2-3	CASSVPGLTDTQYF	TGTGCCAGCAGCGTCCCGGGGTTGACAGATACGCAGTATTTT
TRBD1	TRBV5-6	.	TRBJ1-1	CASSFGTDEAFF	TGTGCCAGCAGCTTCGGGACAGATGAAGCTTTCTTT
TRBD1	TRBV5-1	.	TRBJ1-1	CASSLAGQLGAEAFF	TGCGCCAGCAGCTTGGCGGGACAGCTGGGGGCTGAAGCTTTCTTT
TRBD1	TRBV9	few	TRBJ1-1	CASSAGQGSTEAFF	TGTGCCAGCAGCGCGGGACAGGGAAGCACTGAAGCTTTCTTT
.	TRBV30	.	TRBJ2-2	CAWSGAGELFF	TGTGCCTGGTCAGGGGCCGGGGAGCTGTTTTTT
TRBD1	TRBV27	.	TRBJ2-1	CASSLLGQGRSGFQNEQFF	TGTGCCAGCAGTTTATTAGGACAGGGTCGTTCCGGATTCCAGAATGAGCAGTTCTTC
TRBD1	TRBV18	.	TRBJ2-6	CASSPRSQAWTRGPGANVLTF	TGTGCCAGCTCACCACGTAGTCAAGCATGGACCAGGGGGCCTGGGGCCAACGTCCTGACTTTC
TRBD1	TRBV29-1	.	TRBJ2-6	CSVASDRAGANVLTF	TGCAGCGTGGCTTCCGACAGGGCTGGGGCCAACGTCCTGACTTTC
.	TRBV5-1	.	TRBJ1-2	CASSLASYGWGYTF	TGCGCCAGCAGCTTGGCTAGTTATGGCTGGGGCTACACCTTC
.	TRBV5-6	.	TRBJ1-1	CASSLGIFRGTEAFF	TGTGCCAGCAGCTTGGGAATATTTCGAGGGACTGAAGCTTTCTTT
.	TRBV24-1	.	TRBJ2-2	CATTRDFNWNTGELFF	TGTGCCACCACCCGAGACTTCAACTGGAACACCGGGGAGCTGTTTTTT
.	TRBV18	.	TRBJ2-5	CASSPPGYQEGETQYF	TGTGCCAGCTCACCACCGGGTTACCAGGAGGGGGAGACCCAGTACTTC
.	TRBV7-9	.	TRBJ2-7	CASSPSYEQYF	TGTGCCAGCAGCCCTTCGTACGAGCAGTACTTC
.	TRBV6-6	.	TRBJ1-1	CASSPRRKNTEAFF	TGTGCCAGCAGTCCGCGCCGTAAGAACACTGAAGCTTTCTTT
TRBD1	TRBV2	.	TRBJ2-7	CASSRTGPLPYEQYF	TGTGCCAGCAGTAGGACAGGGCCTCTACCCTACGAGCAGTACTTC
TRBD1	TRBV5-1	.	TRBJ2-7	CASSSGQGTSSYEQYF	TGCGCCAGCAGCTCCGGACAGGGTACCAGCTCCTACGAGCAGTACTTC
TRBD1	TRBV5-1	.	TRBJ1-6	CASAFEDRGDSPLHF	TGCGCCAGCGCCTTCGAGGACAGGGGAGATTCACCCCTCCACTTT
TRBD2	TRBV5-5	.	TRBJ2-1	CASSDHSGGSDEQFF	TGTGCCAGCAGCGACCACTCGGGGGGTTCCGATGAGCAGTTCTTC
TRBD2	TRBV7-9	.	TRBJ2-3	CASSSLVTSGGTSLDTQYF	TGTGCCAGCAGCTCCCTAGTTACTAGCGGGGGTACGAGTTTAGATACGCAGTATTTT
.	TRBV5-6	once	TRBJ2-3	CASSLDRGGAGSTDTQYF	TGTGCCAGCAGCTTGGACAGAGGTGGGGCAGGGTCGACAGATACGCAGTATTTT
TRBD1	TRBV6-5	.	TRBJ2-2	CASSSSTGVNTGELFF	TGTGCCAGCAGTTCCTCAACAGGGGTCAACACCGGGGAGCTGTTTTTT
.	TRBV4-1	.	TRBJ1-5	CASSQAYNQPQHF	TGCGCCAGCAGCCAAGCCTACAATCAGCCCCAGCATTTT
TRBD1	TRBV3-1/TRBV3-2	.	TRBJ1-4	CASSQDSTGWGEKLFF	TGTGCCAGCAGCCAAGATTCGACAGGGTGGGGTGAAAAACTGTTTTTT
.	TRBV29-1	.	TRBJ1-2	CSVEEPGLRGYTF	TGCAGCGTTGAAGAACCAGGGTTGCGTGGCTACACCTTC
.	TRBV27	.	TRBJ1-1	CASSLRPGSNTEAFF	TGTGCCAGCAGTTTGCGACCGGGATCCAACACTGAAGCTTTCTTT
TRBD1	TRBV30	.	TRBJ1-2	CAWSVQGADGYTF	TGTGCCTGGAGTGTACAGGGGGCTGACGGCTACACCTTC
TRBD1	TRBV9	few	TRBJ2-7	CASSVRQGLEQYF	TGTGCCAGCAGCGTTCGACAGGGTCTCGAGCAGTACTTC
.	TRBV30	.	TRBJ2-1	CAWSVSEQQFF	TGTGCCTGGAGTGTTAGCGAGCAGCAGTTCTTC
.	TRBV6-1	.	TRBJ2-1	CASSEANAADEQFF	TGTGCCAGCAGTGAGGCCAACGCGGCCGATGAGCAGTTCTTC
TRBD1	TRBV5-1	.	TRBJ1-4	CASSLIGQATTNEKLFF	TGCGCCAGCAGCTTGATCGGACAGGCAACAACTAATGAAAAACTGTTTTTT
.	TRBV24-1	.	TRBJ2-3	CATSDRLDYNGDTQYF	TGTGCCACCAGTGATCGGTTGGACTATAACGGAGATACGCAGTATTTT
.	TRBV5-4	once	TRBJ1-3	CASSLSGGNTIYF	TGTGCCAGCAGCTTGTCAGGGGGAAACACCATATATTTT
.	TRBV4-2	.	TRBJ1-5	CASSQFVRQPQHF	TGTGCCAGCAGCCAGTTTGTCCGGCAGCCCCAGCATTTT
TRBD1	TRBV18	many	TRBJ2-7	CASSRTGAIYEQYF	TGTGCCAGCTCTAGGACAGGGGCGATCTACGAGCAGTACTTC
.	TRBV7-9	.	TRBJ1-2	CASSLAWADYGYTF	TGTGCCAGCAGCTTAGCATGGGCAGACTATGGCTACACCTTC
.	TRBV13	once	TRBJ2-2	CASSQPDKNTGELFF	TGTGCCAGCAGCCAACCTGACAAGAACACCGGGGAGCTGTTTTTT
.	TRBV29-1	once	TRBJ1-5	CSVDRDRNQPQHF	TGCAGCGTTGACAGGGATAGGAATCAGCCCCAGCATTTT
.	TRBV3-1/TRBV3-2	once	TRBJ2-1	CASRDFSGEQFF	TGTGCCAGCAGGGACTTTAGCGGCGAGCAGTTCTTC